Presented here are 8 T cell receptor beta chains from one specimen sequenced in a study of cytomegalovirus exposure and HLA in healthy donors (dated by TCRdb to the late 2010s). Library construction relied on the immunoSEQ multiplex PCR assay. The multiplex PCR relied on a mix of 60 forward primers for TCR Vbeta segments and 13 reverse primers for TCR Jbeta segments. Held by TCRdb, this immuneACCESS table contains in-frame sequences only and omits some clones. Under half of the omission traces to an unresolved V gene where checked; the cause of the rest is unknown. This sample has approximately 37,000 clones in its table, and approximately 80% of those were observed once. Jointly, the top ten make up about 10% of the sample. Input material: PBMCs. The source of these receptors is a woman between 18 and 30 years old in good health and CMV-seropositive.

This clone has more than one count but fewer than ten. An end of the junction differs from the germline gene, which may be a read error. The genes are TRBV7-9 and TRBJ1-1; D might be TRBD1 (6 bases). The V gene's germline CDR1 is SEHNR and CDR2 FQNEAQ (reference sequence). There are 12 residues in the CDR3. CDR3 loop: CSSMWPGAEAFF. For the CDR3, the DNA is TGTTCCAGCATGTGGCCAGGGGCAGAAGCTTTCTTT. Full variable domain (missing parts from reference TRBV7-9 and TRBJ1-1): DTGVSQNPRHKITKRGQNVTFRCDPISEHNRLYWYRQTLGQGPEFLTYFQNEAQLEKSRLLSDRFSAERPKGSFSTLEIQRTEQGDSAMYLCSSMWPGAEAFFGQGTRLTVV.

V and J are TRBV7-2 and TRBJ1-3, with D hard to call. The germline V gene encodes CDR1 SGHTA and CDR2 FQGNSA. This CDR3 region has 12 residues. V was pared by 5 bases and J by 8 bases, with 10 bases between. The CDR3 DNA is TGTGCCAGCAGCCTCGGGGAAGACACCATATATTTT. Its protein is CASSLGEDTIYF.

The chain is built from TRBV10-3 and TRBJ2-7; the match to TRBD1 covers 10 bases. With 5 bases clipped from V and 3 bases from J, the junction kept 1 base outside the gene matches. The CDR3 loop spans 13 amino acids. Per germline, CDR1 ENHRY and CDR2 SYGVKD. CDR3 DNA: TGTGCCATCAGTTGGACAGGGGGCTACGAGCAGTACTTC. It yields the protein CAISWTGGYEQYF.

This sequence joins TRBV6-1 and TRBJ2-2; D remains ambiguous. This CDR3 has 15 amino acids. V lost 7 bases to trimming and J lost 5 bases, with 17 bases between them. Germline-derived CDR1 and CDR2 are MNHNS and SASEGT. The CDR3 here is CASIPLPHGTGELFF. Written as DNA, the CDR3 is TGTGCCAGCATTCCCCTCCCACACGGGACCGGGGAGCTGTTTTTT.

This sequence joins TRBV7-2 and TRBJ1-4; unclear D gene. The CDR3 covers 13 residues. The germline gives CDR1 SGHTA, CDR2 FQGNSA. Trimming removed 1 base from V and 6 bases from J, with 6 bases in between. Here the CDR3 reads CASSLGEYEKLFF. DNA for the CDR3: TGTGCCAGCAGCTTAGGCGAATATGAAAAACTGTTTTTT.

V gene TRBV6-5 combines with J gene TRBJ2-7, with 7 bases identical to TRBD2. Germline V CDR1 and CDR2: MNHEY, SVGAGI. The V and J ends lost 2 bases and 7 bases, in that order; junction bases with no gene match: 8. The CDR3 consists of 14 residues. CDR3 in amino acids: CASSYGGVPGEQYF. CDR3 coding DNA: TGTGCCAGCAGTTACGGGGGGGTTCCAGGGGAGCAGTACTTC.

This clone was recorded once. This chain connects TRBV5-6 to TRBJ2-7; 8 positions agree with TRBD2. Per the germline V gene, CDR1 is SGHDT and CDR2 is YYEEEE. The J segment lost 6 bases and the V segment lost 1 base, leaving 6 bases of the junction unmatched. This CDR3 region has 14 residues. Here the CDR3 DNA reads TGTGCCAGCAGCTTGTTTAGCGGGATTGGCGAGCAGTACTTC. As protein: CASSLFSGIGEQYF.

The J gene is TRBJ1-1, the V gene TRBV19; D gene uncertain. The CDR3 runs 14 residues. V gave up 1 base and J gave up 3 bases, with 9 bases separating them. Germline V gives CDR1 LNHDA, CDR2 SQIVND (reference sequence). The CDR3 DNA sequence: TGTGCCAGTAGTATAGGAGAGATCCACACTGAAGCTTTCTTT. Encoded protein: CASSIGEIHTEAFF.